This T cell receptor (beta chain) was recovered during a study of technical replicates of blood from several donors. This clone turned up a few times. Sequenced by immunoSEQ multiplex PCR; TCRdb stores in-frame clones only, minus some. The table shows 60,000 to 65,000 clones, with around 87% occurring only once. Looked up from germline, CDR1 is ENHRY and CDR2 is SYGVKD. The ends were cut back, 4 bases at V and 2 bases at J, with 10 bases in the middle. The CDR3 is 14 amino acids. The sample was PBMCs. The chain combines TRBV10-3 with TRBJ2-3; D is perhaps TRBD2 (6 bases). This clonotype was sampled from a human donor in good health. Some clones in this sample may be carry-over from other donors' samples. CDR3 in DNA: TGTGCCATCAGTGCGGCGGGGTACACAGATACGCAGTATTTT. It specifies CAISAAGYTDTQYF.